The 12 T cell receptor beta chains given below trace back to one sample, sequenced in a study of OX40 agonist ivuxolimab in advanced cancers. Library prep was done by the immunoSEQ multiplex PCR assay. Here the immuneACCESS table is served through TCRdb, limited to in-frame sequences with V and J called. Missing clones are a known gap in these copies; in checked studies unresolved V genes cover under half, and the rest lacks a known reason. The sample records approximately 44,000 clones, roughly 80% of which are singletons. Together, the top ten hold about 10% of the sample. The input for sequencing was CD4+ or CD8+ T cells sorted from blood, taken in a trial of the OX40 agonist ivuxolimab. The source of these receptors is an adult with an advanced solid tumor such as melanoma, head and neck, liver or kidney cancer.

The rearrangement uses TRBV7-9 and TRBJ1-5; 7 nucleotides line up with TRBD1. From germline, CDR1 is SEHNR and CDR2 FQNEAQ (reference sequence). The CDR3 extends over 15 amino acids. V shed 4 bases, J shed 2 bases, and the junction held 5 bases outside the gene matches. CDR3 protein: CASSSTGSGNQPQHF. CDR3 DNA: TGTGCCAGCAGCTCGACAGGGTCGGGCAATCAGCCCCAGCATTTT.

The gene calls are TRBV15 and TRBJ2-5; 9 bases line up with TRBD1. The CDR3 consists of 15 residues. V trimming: 0 bases; J trimming: 4 bases; junction bases outside the gene matches: 3. Germline assignment: CDR1 LNHNV and CDR2 YYDKDF (reference sequence). In DNA form, the CDR3 reads TGTGCCACCAGCAGAGACCTACAGGGGGCAGAGACCCAGTACTTC. Translation: CATSRDLQGAETQYF.

This chain uses TRBV19 with TRBJ2-5; 7 bases align to TRBD1. The ends lost 5 bases at V and 1 base at J; junction bases unmatched: 4. Germline assignment: CDR1 LNHDA and CDR2 SQIVND (reference sequence). The CDR3 has 14 residues. CDR3 bases: TGTGCCAGTAGTTTTGGGACAGCCCAAGAGACCCAGTACTTC. This sequence encodes CASSFGTAQETQYF.

This clone is a singleton in its sample. The chain joins TRBV11-3 to TRBJ2-1; D is undetermined. Trimming took 1 base from V and 4 from J, leaving 5 bases between them. This CDR3 spans 13 amino acids. Germline assignment: CDR1 SGHNT and CDR2 YENEEA. CDR3 sequence reads: CASSLGPYNEQFF. In DNA form, the CDR3 reads TGTGCCAGCAGCTTAGGACCTTACAATGAGCAGTTCTTC.

This sequence joins TRBV28 and TRBJ2-7, with a possible D match to TRBD1 (5 bases). Germline-derived CDR1 and CDR2 are MDHEN and SYDVKM. This CDR3 contains 14 residues. V was pared by 5 bases and J by 4 bases, with 15 bases between. CDR3 sequence: CASSGRRGRYEQYF. Written as DNA, the CDR3 is TGTGCCAGCAGTGGTCGAAGGGGTAGGTACGAGCAGTACTTC.

This clone was recorded a few times. The CDR3 reads CASSRTGGSNQPQHF. The CDR3 DNA follows: TGTGCCAGCAGCCGGACAGGGGGTAGCAATCAGCCCCAGCATTTT. The chain recombines TRBV5-5 with TRBJ1-5; 10 nucleotides match TRBD1. CDR1 SGHKS and CDR2 YYEKEE come from the germline V gene (reference sequence). The trim removed 4 bases at V and 0 bases at J, leaving 1 base unmatched. The CDR3 spans 15 residues.

In DNA, the CDR3 is TGTGCCAGCAGGGCTTATACAGGGTTGGCTGGAAACACCATATATTTT. This translates into CASRAYTGLAGNTIYF. V is TRBV2 and J is TRBJ1-3; possibly TRBD1 for D (6 bases). Trimming shortened V by 6 bases and J by 2 bases, and 17 bases separated the two germline ends. CDR3 length equals 16 residues. The germline CDR1 and CDR2 sequences are SNHLY and FYNNEI.

This rearrangement joins TRBV2 to TRBJ1-1; the match to TRBD1 covers 9 bases. V shed 10 bases and J 6 bases; nucleotides not matched to a gene: 9. The CDR3 loop spans 13 amino acids. The V gene's germline CDR1 is SNHLY and CDR2 FYNNEI. The CDR3 here is CATRDRAVSEAFF. The DNA of the CDR3 is TGTGCCACTCGGGACAGGGCGGTATCTGAAGCTTTCTTT.

In its sample, this clone was seen a few times. The rearrangement joins TRBV6-6 to TRBJ1-2; tentative D call: TRBD1 (5 bases). Trimming removed 2 bases from V and 0 bases from J, with 13 bases in between. This CDR3 region has 16 residues. From germline, CDR1 is MNHNY and CDR2 SVGAGI (reference sequence). This chain's CDR3 is CASSYQGTESNYGYTF. The CDR3 DNA sequence: TGTGCCAGCAGTTACCAGGGTACGGAATCTAACTATGGCTACACCTTC.

The chain employs TRBV19 and TRBJ2-1, with unresolved D. Trimming took 6 bases from V and 2 from J, leaving 14 bases between them. The CDR3 length is 15 residues. Germline V gives CDR1 LNHDA, CDR2 SQIVND (reference sequence). The DNA for the CDR3 is TGTGCCAGTAGGCCTCTGACTGGACCCTACAATGAGCAGTTCTTC. Amino acid sequence: CASRPLTGPYNEQFF.

V usage is TRBV11-2 and J usage is TRBJ2-7, with D uncertain. Germline CDR1 reads SGHAT; CDR2 reads FQNNGV. The CDR3 has 14 amino acids. V was shortened by 5 bases and J by 2 bases, with 13 bases between the two germline ends. CDR3 in DNA: TGTGCCAGCAGCCGGACGGACGGTGCCTACGAGCAGTACTTC. As protein: CASSRTDGAYEQYF.

This sequence joins TRBV9 and TRBJ1-5; D unclear. V was shortened by 4 bases and J by 3 bases, with 14 bases between the two germline ends. CDR1 is SGDLS and CDR2 is YYNGEE in the germline V gene. The length of the CDR3 is 15 residues. CDR3 coding DNA: TGTGCCAGCAGCCCGACGGCCCTACTCAATCAGCCCCAGCATTTT. It codes for CASSPTALLNQPQHF. Looking up the rest from reference TRBV9 and TRBJ1-5 gives the full variable domain: DSGVTQTPKHLITATGQRVTLRCSPRSGDLSVYWYQQSLDQGLQFLIQYYNGEERAKGNILERFSAQQFPDLHSELNLSSLELGDSALYFCASSPTALLNQPQHFGDGTRLSIL.